This T cell receptor (beta chain) emerged from a study of T cell repertoires in cytomegalovirus infection (dated by TCRdb to between 2019 and 2020). Broadly, across the study: Donor HLA type was relevant to the analysis, because carriage of CMV infection together with the matching HLA type was indicated by public TCR beta signatures. Results the study describes overall, beyond this receptor: In both this cohort and an independent roughly 400-donor cohort, the cumulative frequency of public TCR beta family members distinguished carriers of CMV infection plus the relevant HLA type. The ex vivo response was dominated by HLA-C-restricted CMV-specific TCR beta clonotypes, which also provided the single most frequent clonotype in two of eight donors.

Counting both end residues, the CDR3 totals 16 amino acids. The DNA shown is the 48-base CDR3, in frame from base 1. V and J are truncated by 4 bases and 5 bases respectively, leaving an intervening sequence of 19 bases. The germline V gene (reference sequence) yields SGHAT for CDR1 and FQDESV for CDR2. Regarding this clonotype: Its specific antigen is unknown. It may be a read error: a sequence one base away is much more abundant. The CDR3 end shows no conserved phenylalanine or tryptophan, and so a read error is likely.

TCRdb shows the sequencer as Illumina HiSeq 1500. Clones were called with MiXCR by TCRdb after fastp trimmed the public reads at Q25, and only in-frame beta chains were retained. Rows with one shared CDR3 protein collapse into an entry with the most common genes and DNA. The sample table holds about 450,000 distinct CDR3 sequences, of which about a third were seen once. Approximately 15% of the sample goes to the ten largest clones. The specimen sequenced was PBMCs. This receptor was taken from a human donor in good health (CMV status not recorded). Some clones in this sample may be carry-over from other donors' samples. Here the chain combines TRBV11-1 and TRBJ2-3; the D segment cannot be called with confidence. CDR3 loop: CASSSPSYEAGDTQYC. The sequenced DNA: TGTGCCAGCAGCTCCCCGTCTTACGAGGCCGGAGATACGCAGTATTGT.